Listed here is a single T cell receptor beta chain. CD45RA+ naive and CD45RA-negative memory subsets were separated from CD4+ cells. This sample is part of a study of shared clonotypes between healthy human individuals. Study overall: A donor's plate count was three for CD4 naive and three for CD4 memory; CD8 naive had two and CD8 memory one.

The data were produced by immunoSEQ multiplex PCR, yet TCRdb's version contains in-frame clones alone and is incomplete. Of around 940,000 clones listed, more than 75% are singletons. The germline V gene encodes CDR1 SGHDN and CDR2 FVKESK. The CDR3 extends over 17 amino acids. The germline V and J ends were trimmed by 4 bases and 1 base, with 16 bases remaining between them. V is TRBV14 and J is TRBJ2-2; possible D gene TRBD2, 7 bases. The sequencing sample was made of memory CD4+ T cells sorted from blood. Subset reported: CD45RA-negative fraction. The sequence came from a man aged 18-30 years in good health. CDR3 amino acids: CASSPLGGGLNTGELFF. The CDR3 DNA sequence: TGTGCCAGCAGCCCTCTCGGCGGGGGCCTGAACACCGGGGAGCTGTTTTTT.